Listed below are T cell receptor beta chains from one sample, sequenced in a study of blood T cell repertoires in COVID-19. Some clones are missing from TCRdb's copy, which holds only in-frame ones; the method was immunoSEQ multiplex PCR. The table lists 20,000 to 25,000 clones, 70% to 90% of them singletons, with roughly 6.4% in the top ten. The material sequenced was peripheral blood. The source is a human donor in a cohort sampled during active COVID-19. CDR3s include the opening cysteine and the closing phenylalanine or tryptophan. Fields, in order: J gene, V gene, D gene, clone size, CDR3 DNA, CDR3 protein. The D gene is left open where the match is weak. Only some rows state a clone size, as once, few, many or a class for expanded clones.

TRBJ2-7	TRBV28	-	-	TGTGCCAGCAGTTTCGGGGAGTACGGGCAGTACTTC	CASSFGEYGQYF
TRBJ1-2	TRBV28	TRBD1	-	TGTGCCAGCAGTTTATACGCAGAACAGGGGGGTGGCTACACCTTC	CASSLYAEQGGGYTF
TRBJ2-1	TRBV5-1	TRBD2	-	TGCGCCAGCAGCTTGGCCGCGCTAGCGGCCAATGAGCAGTTCTTC	CASSLAALAANEQFF
TRBJ2-5	TRBV5-6	-	-	TGTGCCAGCAGCTTGTTGCAGGCCACAGGCACCCAGTACTTC	CASSLLQATGTQYF
TRBJ2-3	TRBV19	-	-	TGTGCCAGTAGTATTGGGTGGGCCGGAACAGATACGCAGTATTTT	CASSIGWAGTDTQYF
TRBJ2-7	TRBV3-1/TRBV3-2	-	-	TGTGCCAGCAGCCAACCCGGGTCTTCCAGCGAGCAGTACTTC	CASSQPGSSSEQYF
TRBJ2-1	TRBV28	-	-	TGTGCCAGCAGCCAAGGTTTCCAGGTATACAATGAGCAGTTCTTC	CASSQGFQVYNEQFF
TRBJ1-1	TRBV7-6	TRBD1	-	TGTGCCAGCAGCGCGGACAGGACGGTAAACACTGAAGCTTTCTTT	CASSADRTVNTEAFF
TRBJ2-7	TRBV5-5	TRBD1	-	TGTGCCAGCAGCTTTCTTGCCGGGACAGGGGTCGAGCAGTACTTC	CASSFLAGTGVEQYF
TRBJ2-1	TRBV7-2	-	-	TGTGCCACAACACTCTATAGCGAACAAGACAATGAGCAGTTCTTC	CATTLYSEQDNEQFF
TRBJ1-1	TRBV19	-	-	TGTGCCAGTACTACACAGGGAGAGGGCACTGAAGCTTTCTTT	CASTTQGEGTEAFF
TRBJ1-1	TRBV13	TRBD1	-	TGTGCCAGCCGACGACAGGACAGGGGCTTGGGTGAAGCTTTCTTT	CASRRQDRGLGEAFF
TRBJ2-7	TRBV13	TRBD2	-	TGTGCCAGCAGCTCAGGGGGACTAGCGGGAGGAACCTACGAGCAGTACTTC	CASSSGGLAGGTYEQYF
TRBJ1-1	TRBV7-6	-	once	TGTGCCAGCAGCTTAACGACAGGCGGAAACACTGAAGCTTTCTTT	CASSLTTGGNTEAFF
TRBJ2-3	TRBV7-9	TRBD2	-	TGTGCCAGCAGCTTACGGACTAGCGGGGGGACAGATACGCAGTATTTT	CASSLRTSGGTDTQYF
TRBJ2-6	TRBV5-1	TRBD1	-	TGCGCCAGCAGCCGGTCCGGGACAGGGTACTCTGGGGCCAACGTCCTGACTTTC	CASSRSGTGYSGANVLTF
TRBJ2-5	TRBV7-3	-	-	TGTGCCAGCAGCTCAACCCATACAGGGTTTGAGACCCAGTACTTC	CASSSTHTGFETQYF
TRBJ2-7	TRBV6-5	-	-	TGTGCCGGTGACTACTGGTTCTACGAGCAGTACTTC	CAGDYWFYEQYF
TRBJ2-1	TRBV27	-	-	TGTGCCAGCGGGGACTTCTCCTACAATGAGCAGTTCTTC	CASGDFSYNEQFF
TRBJ2-2	TRBV4-1	TRBD2	-	TGCGCCAGCAGCCAAGAGGGGGTCCCGGCTCTTTTTGGCGGGAGGGCCACCGGGGAGCTGTTTTTT	CASSQEGVPALFGGRATGELFF
TRBJ2-1	TRBV27	-	-	-	CASSLFGSGSSLIKFF
TRBJ2-1	TRBV28	TRBD2	-	TGTGCCAGCAGTTCTCGTAGCGGGAGGGTCTACAATGAGCAGTTCTTC	CASSSRSGRVYNEQFF
TRBJ1-1	TRBV10-3	-	few	TGTGCCATCAGGGAGACGGGGAACACTGAAGCTTTCTTT	CAIRETGNTEAFF
TRBJ1-5	TRBV5-5	-	-	TGTGCCAGCAGCTTGGGGGGCAGCCAAGGGGAGCCCCAGCATTTT	CASSLGGSQGEPQHF
TRBJ1-4	TRBV6-5	TRBD1	-	TGTGCCAGCAGGGCCGGGACAGGGAATGAAAAACTGTTTTTT	CASRAGTGNEKLFF
TRBJ1-2	TRBV28	-	-	TGTGCCAGCAGTACAGGGCCCTATGGCTACACCTTC	CASSTGPYGYTF
TRBJ1-2	TRBV27	TRBD1	once	TGTGCCAGCAGTTTAATAGGGGGCGACGGCTACACCTTC	CASSLIGGDGYTF
TRBJ1-4	TRBV3-1/TRBV3-2	-	-	TGTGCCAGCAGCCAAGCACAGAATGAAAAACTGTTTTTT	CASSQAQNEKLFF
TRBJ2-3	TRBV9	-	-	TGTGCCAGCAGCGTAGGCGGACTCACAGATACGCAGTATTTT	CASSVGGLTDTQYF
TRBJ1-5	TRBV6-5	-	-	TGTGCCAGTCGACGGGGGATGAATCAGCCCCAGCATTTT	CASRRGMNQPQHF
TRBJ1-1	TRBV11-2	TRBD1	-	TGTGCCAGCAGCTTAGCGCCAGGGGGTAAAACTGAAGCTTTCTTT	CASSLAPGGKTEAFF
TRBJ2-1	TRBV7-3	-	-	TGTGCCAGCAGCGCGACAGACTACAATGAGCAGTTCTTC	CASSATDYNEQFF
TRBJ2-7	TRBV5-6	-	-	TGTGCCAGCAGCTTTGGACGGGGGTACGAGCAGTACTTC	CASSFGRGYEQYF